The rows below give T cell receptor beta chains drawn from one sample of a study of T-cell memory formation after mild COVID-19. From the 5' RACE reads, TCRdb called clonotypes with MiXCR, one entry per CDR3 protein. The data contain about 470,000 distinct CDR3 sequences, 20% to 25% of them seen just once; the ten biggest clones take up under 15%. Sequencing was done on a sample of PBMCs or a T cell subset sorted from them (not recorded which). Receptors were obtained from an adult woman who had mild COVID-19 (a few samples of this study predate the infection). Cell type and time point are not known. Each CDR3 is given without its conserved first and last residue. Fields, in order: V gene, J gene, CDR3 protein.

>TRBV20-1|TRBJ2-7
SASGQVLAYEQY
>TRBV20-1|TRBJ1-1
SAKLRGATDTEAF
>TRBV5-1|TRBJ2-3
ASRDYQTDTQY
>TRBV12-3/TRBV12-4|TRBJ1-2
ASSARGPTYGYT
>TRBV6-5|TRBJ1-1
ASKQGVGRTEAF
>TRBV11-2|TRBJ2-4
ASSLDPGLSLAKNIQY
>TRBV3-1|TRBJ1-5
ASSQAGRWGQPQH
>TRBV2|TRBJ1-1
ASSVGLSTEAF
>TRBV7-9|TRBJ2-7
ASSPRDSAYEQY
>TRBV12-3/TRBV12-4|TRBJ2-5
ASSAPKGGWMRAGQETQY
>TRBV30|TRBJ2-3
AWTSTGGYTDTQY
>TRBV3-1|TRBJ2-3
ASSQAGTPYEDTQY
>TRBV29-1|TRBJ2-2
SVWPNTGELF
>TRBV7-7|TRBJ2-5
ASSREYQGTQY
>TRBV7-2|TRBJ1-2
ASSLWTGNQGYT
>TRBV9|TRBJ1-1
ASSAGPGSSTEAF
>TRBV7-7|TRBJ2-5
ASSLGKKETQY
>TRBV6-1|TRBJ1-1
ASSEAPGKTEAF
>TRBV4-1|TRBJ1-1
ASSPQGTTWTEAF
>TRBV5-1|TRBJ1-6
ASSLRTGKDSPLH
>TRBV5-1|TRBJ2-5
ASSSQPPLGGKETQY
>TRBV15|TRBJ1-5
ATSRGAGGSRGNQPQH
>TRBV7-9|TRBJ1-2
ASSVPGQGENYGYT
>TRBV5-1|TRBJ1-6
ASSLTGGGADSPLH